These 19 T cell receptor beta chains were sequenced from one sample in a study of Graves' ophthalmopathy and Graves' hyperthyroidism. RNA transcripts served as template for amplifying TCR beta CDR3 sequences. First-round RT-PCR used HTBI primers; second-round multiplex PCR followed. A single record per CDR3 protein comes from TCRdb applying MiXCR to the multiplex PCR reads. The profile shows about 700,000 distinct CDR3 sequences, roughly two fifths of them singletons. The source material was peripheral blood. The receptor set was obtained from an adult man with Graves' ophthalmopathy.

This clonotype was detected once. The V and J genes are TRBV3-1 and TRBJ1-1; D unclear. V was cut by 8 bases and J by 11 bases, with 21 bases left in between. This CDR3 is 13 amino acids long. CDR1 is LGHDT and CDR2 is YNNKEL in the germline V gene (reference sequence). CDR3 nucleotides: TGTGCCAGCGGCCCTGAAATAACAAAATGGGCTTTCTTT. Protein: CASGPEITKWAFF.

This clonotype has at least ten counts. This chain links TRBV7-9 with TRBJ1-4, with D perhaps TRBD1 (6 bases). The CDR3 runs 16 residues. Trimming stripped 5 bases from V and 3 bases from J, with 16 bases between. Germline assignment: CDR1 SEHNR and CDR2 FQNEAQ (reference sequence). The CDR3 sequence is CASSTSRTVPNEKLFF. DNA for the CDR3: TGTGCCAGCAGCACTTCCAGGACAGTCCCTAATGAAAAACTGTTTTTT. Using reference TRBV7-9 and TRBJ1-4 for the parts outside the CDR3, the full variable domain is DTGVSQNPRHKITKRGQNVTFRCDPISEHNRLYWYRQTLGQGPEFLTYFQNEAQLEKSRLLSDRFSAERPKGSFSTLEIQRTEQGDSAMYLCASSTSRTVPNEKLFFGSGTQLSVL.

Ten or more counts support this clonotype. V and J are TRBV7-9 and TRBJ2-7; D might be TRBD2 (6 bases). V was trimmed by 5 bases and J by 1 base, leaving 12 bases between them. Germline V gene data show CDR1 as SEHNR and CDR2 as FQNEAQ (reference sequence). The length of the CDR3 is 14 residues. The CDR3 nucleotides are TGTGCCAGCAGCCCGGGGGACGCATCCTACGAGCAGTACTTC. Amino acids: CASSPGDASYEQYF.

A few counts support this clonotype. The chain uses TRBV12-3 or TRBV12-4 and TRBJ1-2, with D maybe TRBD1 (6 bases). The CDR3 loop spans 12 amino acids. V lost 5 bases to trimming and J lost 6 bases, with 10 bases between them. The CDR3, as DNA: TGTGCCAGCAGTCCGGGACACGATGGCTACACCTTC. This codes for CASSPGHDGYTF.

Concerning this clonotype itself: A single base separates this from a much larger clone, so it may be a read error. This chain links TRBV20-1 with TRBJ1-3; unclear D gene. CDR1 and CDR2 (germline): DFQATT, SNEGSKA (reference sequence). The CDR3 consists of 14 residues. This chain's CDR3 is CSARASGVGNTMYF. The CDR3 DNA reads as TGCAGTGCTAGAGCGAGCGGGGTTGGAAACACCATGTATTTT.

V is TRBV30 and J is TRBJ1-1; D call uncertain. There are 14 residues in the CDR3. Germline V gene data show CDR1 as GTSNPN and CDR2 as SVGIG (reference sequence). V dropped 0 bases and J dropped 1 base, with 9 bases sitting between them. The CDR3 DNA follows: TGTGCCTGGAGTGTTGGCAGCTCGAACACTGAAGCTTTCTTT. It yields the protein CAWSVGSSNTEAFF.

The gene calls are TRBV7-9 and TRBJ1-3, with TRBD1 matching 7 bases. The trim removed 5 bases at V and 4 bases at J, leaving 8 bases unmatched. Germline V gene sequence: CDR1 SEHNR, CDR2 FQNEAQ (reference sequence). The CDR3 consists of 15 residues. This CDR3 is CASSAGTDPGNTIYF. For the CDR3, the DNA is TGTGCCAGCAGCGCGGGGACAGACCCCGGAAACACCATATATTTT.

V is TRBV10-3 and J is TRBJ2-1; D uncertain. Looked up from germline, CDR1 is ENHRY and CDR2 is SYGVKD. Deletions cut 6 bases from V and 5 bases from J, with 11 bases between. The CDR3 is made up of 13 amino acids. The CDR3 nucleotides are TGTGCCATCAGCGTACAAAGGGACAATGAGCAGTTCTTC. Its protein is CAISVQRDNEQFF.

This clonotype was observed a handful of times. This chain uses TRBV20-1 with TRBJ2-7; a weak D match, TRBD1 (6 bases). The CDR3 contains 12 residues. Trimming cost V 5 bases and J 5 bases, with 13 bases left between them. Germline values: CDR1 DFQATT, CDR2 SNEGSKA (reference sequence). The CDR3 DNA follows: TGCAGTGCTTACACCAACAGGGACGAGCAGTACTTC. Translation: CSAYTNRDEQYF.

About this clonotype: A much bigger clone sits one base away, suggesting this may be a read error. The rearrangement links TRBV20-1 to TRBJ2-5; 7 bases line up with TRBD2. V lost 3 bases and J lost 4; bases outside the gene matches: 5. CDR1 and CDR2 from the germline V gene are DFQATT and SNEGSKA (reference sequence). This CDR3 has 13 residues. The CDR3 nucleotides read TGCAGTGCTAGGACTAGCAGGATAGAGACCCAGTACTTC. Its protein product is CSARTSRIETQYF.

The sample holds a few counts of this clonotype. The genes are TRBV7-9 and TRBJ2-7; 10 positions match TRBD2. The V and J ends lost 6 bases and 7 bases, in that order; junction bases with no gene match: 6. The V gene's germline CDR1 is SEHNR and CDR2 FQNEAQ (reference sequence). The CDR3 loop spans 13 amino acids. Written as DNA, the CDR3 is TGTGCCAGCAGTTGGAGCGGGAGGGGGGAGCAGTACTTC. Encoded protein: CASSWSGRGEQYF. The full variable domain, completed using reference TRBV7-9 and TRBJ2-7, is DTGVSQNPRHKITKRGQNVTFRCDPISEHNRLYWYRQTLGQGPEFLTYFQNEAQLEKSRLLSDRFSAERPKGSFSTLEIQRTEQGDSAMYLCASSWSGRGEQYFGPGTRLTVT.

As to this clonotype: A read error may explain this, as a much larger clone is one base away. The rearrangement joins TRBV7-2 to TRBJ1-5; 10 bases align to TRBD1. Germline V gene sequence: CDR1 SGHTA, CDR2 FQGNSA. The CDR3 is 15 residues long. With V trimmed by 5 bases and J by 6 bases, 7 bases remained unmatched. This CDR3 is CASSGDRGGGQPQHF. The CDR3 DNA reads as TGTGCCAGCAGCGGGGACAGGGGCGGCGGTCAGCCCCAGCATTTT.

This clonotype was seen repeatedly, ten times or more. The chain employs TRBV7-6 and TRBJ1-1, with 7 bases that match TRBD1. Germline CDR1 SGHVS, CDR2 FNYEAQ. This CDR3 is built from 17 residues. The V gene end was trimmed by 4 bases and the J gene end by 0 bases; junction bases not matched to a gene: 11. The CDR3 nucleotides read TGTGCCAGCAGCTCTAGTGGGGCCAGGGGGATGAACACTGAAGCTTTCTTT. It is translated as CASSSSGARGMNTEAFF.

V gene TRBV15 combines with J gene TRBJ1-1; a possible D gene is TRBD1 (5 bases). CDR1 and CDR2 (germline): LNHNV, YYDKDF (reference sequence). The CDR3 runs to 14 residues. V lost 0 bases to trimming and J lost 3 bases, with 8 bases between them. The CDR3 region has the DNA TGTGCCACCAGCAGAGATCAAGGGGACACTGAAGCTTTCTTT. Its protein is CATSRDQGDTEAFF.

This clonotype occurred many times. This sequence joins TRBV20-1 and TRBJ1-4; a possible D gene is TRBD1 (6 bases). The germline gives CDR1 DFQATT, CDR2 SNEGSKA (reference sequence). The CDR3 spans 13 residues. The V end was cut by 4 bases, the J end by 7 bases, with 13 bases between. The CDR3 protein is CSATPDSTEKLFF. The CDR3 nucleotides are TGCAGTGCTACTCCGGACAGCACTGAAAAACTGTTTTTT.

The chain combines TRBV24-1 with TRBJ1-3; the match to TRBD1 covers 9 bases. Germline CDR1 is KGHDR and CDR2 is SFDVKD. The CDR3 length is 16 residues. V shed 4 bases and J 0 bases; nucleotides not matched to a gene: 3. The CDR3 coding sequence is TGTGCCACCAGTGACGGGACAGGGTCCTCTGGAAACACCATATATTTT. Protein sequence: CATSDGTGSSGNTIYF.

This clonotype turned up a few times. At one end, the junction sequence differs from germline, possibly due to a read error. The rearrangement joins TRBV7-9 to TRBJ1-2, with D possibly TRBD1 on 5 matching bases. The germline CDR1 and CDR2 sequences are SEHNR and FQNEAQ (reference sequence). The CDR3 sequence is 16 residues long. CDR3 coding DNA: TGCGCCAGCAGCCGCCACTTTGGAGACAGTGGCTATGGCTACACCTTC. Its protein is CASSRHFGDSGYGYTF.

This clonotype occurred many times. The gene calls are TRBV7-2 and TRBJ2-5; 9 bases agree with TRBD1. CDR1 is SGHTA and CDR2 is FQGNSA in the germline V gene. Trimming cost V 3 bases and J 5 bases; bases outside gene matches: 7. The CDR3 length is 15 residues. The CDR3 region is CASSLWTGAGETQYF. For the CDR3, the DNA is TGTGCCAGCAGCTTGTGGACAGGGGCCGGGGAGACCCAGTACTTC.

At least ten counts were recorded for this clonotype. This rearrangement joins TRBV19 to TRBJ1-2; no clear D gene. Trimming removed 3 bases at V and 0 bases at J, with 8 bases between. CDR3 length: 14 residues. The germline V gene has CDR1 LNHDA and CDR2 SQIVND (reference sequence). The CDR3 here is CASSIGSSNYGYTF. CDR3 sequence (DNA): TGTGCCAGTAGTATCGGAAGTTCTAACTATGGCTACACCTTC.